This T cell receptor beta chain was observed in a study of T cells after yellow fever vaccination. This clonotype was seen repeatedly, ten times or more. The antigen remains unidentified. Study-level findings and limits: In FACS-sorted repertoires, abundant clonotypes from the bulk population could appear as contaminants. Booster sampling recovered most clones from primary vaccination (approximately 97% CD4, around 88% CD8). Although most clonotypes did not, a small share appeared in both CD4 and CD8 compartments. When the response was secondary, it was weaker but reached its peak faster, day 5 versus 15.

TCRdb re-called the 5' RACE reads through MiXCR, storing one row per CDR3 protein. The sample shows a few hundred thousand distinct CDR3 sequences, 8.1% of them seen only once. Trimming removed 4 bases from V and 10 bases from J, with 19 bases in between. This CDR3 has 14 residues. Looked up from germline, CDR1 is SGHRS and CDR2 is YFSETQ. The receptor comes from a young man who received the YFV17D yellow fever vaccine. The sequencing used PBMCs, collected roughly 46 days after the first yellow fever vaccination. V usage is TRBV5-1 and J usage is TRBJ2-3, with a possible D match to TRBD2 (6 bases). The CDR3 bases are TGCGCCAGCAGCACCCAGCCGACTAGTCATGCGCAGTATTTT. It encodes CASSTQPTSHAQYF.